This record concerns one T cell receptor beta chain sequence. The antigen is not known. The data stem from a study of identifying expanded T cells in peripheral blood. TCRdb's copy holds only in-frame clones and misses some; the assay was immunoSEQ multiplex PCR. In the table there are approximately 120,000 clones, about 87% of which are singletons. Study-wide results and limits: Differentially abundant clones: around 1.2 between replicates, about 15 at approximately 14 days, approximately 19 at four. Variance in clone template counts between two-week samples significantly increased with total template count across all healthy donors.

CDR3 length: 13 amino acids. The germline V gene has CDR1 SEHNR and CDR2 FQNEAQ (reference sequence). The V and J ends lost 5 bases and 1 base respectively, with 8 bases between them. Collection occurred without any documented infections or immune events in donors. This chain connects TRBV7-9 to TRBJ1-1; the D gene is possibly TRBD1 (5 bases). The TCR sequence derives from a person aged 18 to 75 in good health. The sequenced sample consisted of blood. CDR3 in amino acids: CASSRQGNTEAFF. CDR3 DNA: TGTGCCAGCAGCAGGCAGGGGAACACTGAAGCTTTCTTT.